These 30 T cell receptor beta chains originate from one sample sequenced in a study of OX40 agonist ivuxolimab in advanced cancers. The repertoire was sequenced with immunoSEQ multiplex PCR; TCRdb's copy has only in-frame clones and lacks some. The repertoire holds more than 50,000 clones, roughly four fifths seen once, with about 0.69% in the top ten. The source material was CD4+ or CD8+ T cells sorted from blood, sampled in a trial of the OX40 agonist ivuxolimab. The receptors stem from an adult with an advanced solid tumor such as melanoma, head and neck, liver or kidney cancer.

CDR3 in amino acids: CASSYPGGTGELFF. CDR3 bases: TGTGCCAGCAGTTACCCCGGAGGCACCGGGGAGCTGTTTTTT. The V call is TRBV6-6, the J call TRBJ2-2, with D perhaps matching TRBD2 (5 bases). CDR1 MNHNY and CDR2 SVGAGI come from the germline V gene (reference sequence). This CDR3 spans 14 amino acids. V lost 2 bases, J lost 4 bases, and 8 bases lay in between.

This chain links TRBV5-1 with TRBJ2-3; TRBD1 matches at 9 bases. Germline CDR1 reads SGHRS; CDR2 reads YFSETQ. The length of the CDR3 is 14 residues. J gave up 3 bases and V 4 bases, and 3 bases lay outside the gene matches. The CDR3 bases are TGCGCCAGCAGCAGACAGGGGGGAACAGATACGCAGTATTTT. Its protein product is CASSRQGGTDTQYF.

The V call is TRBV7-8, the J call TRBJ2-1, with 11 nucleotides matching TRBD2. Germline CDR1 and CDR2: SGHVS and FQNEAQ. This CDR3 region has 15 residues. J lost 2 bases, V lost 5 bases, and 2 bases had no gene match. The CDR3: CASSETSGAYNEQFF. The CDR3 DNA reads TGTGCCAGCAGCGAGACTAGCGGGGCCTACAATGAGCAGTTCTTC.

The V and J genes are TRBV7-8 and TRBJ1-1, with 12 bases identical to TRBD1. V was clipped by 2 bases and J by 5 bases; unmatched bases: 6. This CDR3 region has 16 residues. CDR1 and CDR2 (germline): SGHVS, FQNEAQ. CDR3 amino acids: CASSLTPGQGATEAFF. In DNA, the CDR3 is TGTGCCAGCAGCTTAACCCCGGGACAGGGGGCAACTGAAGCTTTCTTT.

The rearrangement links TRBV4-1 to TRBJ2-1; D gene ambiguous. CDR3 length equals 14 residues. Germline CDR1 is MGHRA and CDR2 is YSYEKL. Trimming removed 1 base at V and 9 bases at J, with 13 bases between. For the CDR3, the DNA is TGCGCCAGCAGCCAAGGACCACCCCTAGGTGAGCAGTTCTTC. It encodes CASSQGPPLGEQFF.

This chain connects TRBV6-1 to TRBJ2-3; D remains ambiguous. Between the trimmed V and J ends, which lost 4 bases and 2 bases, there was a span of 13 bases. CDR3 size: 15 residues. Per germline, CDR1 MNHNS and CDR2 SASEGT. The CDR3 DNA reads TGTGCCAGCAGTGGCCTTCAGGCGCTCACAGATACGCAGTATTTT. Its translation is CASSGLQALTDTQYF.

This rearrangement joins TRBV2 to TRBJ2-3, with D unclear. Germline CDR1 is SNHLY and CDR2 is FYNNEI. The CDR3 loop spans 10 amino acids. Deletions cut 2 bases from V and 9 bases from J, with 3 bases between. In nucleotides, the CDR3 is TGTGCCAGCAGTGAATCGACGCAGTATTTT. Protein sequence: CASSESTQYF.

The chain has TRBV23-1 and TRBJ1-1; D ambiguous. TRBV23-1 is marked as an open reading frame, function uncertain. This CDR3 contains 17 residues. Between the trimmed V and J ends, which lost 0 bases and 1 base, there was a span of 15 bases. The CDR3 DNA sequence: TGCGCCAGCAGTCAATCGGAAAGAAGGGCAGGGAACACTGAAGCTTTCTTT. It yields the protein CASSQSERRAGNTEAFF.

The rearrangement uses TRBV5-5 and TRBJ2-7; unclear D gene. The germline gives CDR1 SGHKS, CDR2 YYEKEE (reference sequence). V was cut by 6 bases and J by 8 bases, with 15 bases left in between. The CDR3 is 12 residues long. The chain's CDR3 is CASNPLDGQQYF. In nucleotides, the CDR3 is TGTGCCAGCAACCCCTTAGACGGACAGCAGTACTTC.

The genes are TRBV9 and TRBJ2-3, with 9 bases that match TRBD1. The V and J ends lost 3 bases and 1 base, in that order; junction bases with no gene match: 3. CDR1 is SGDLS and CDR2 is YYNGEE in the germline V gene. There are 15 residues in the CDR3. The CDR3 region is CASSDGDRGTDTQYF. In DNA, the CDR3 is TGTGCCAGCAGCGACGGGGACAGGGGCACAGATACGCAGTATTTT.

Only one count was recorded for this clone. V gene TRBV12-1 combines with J gene TRBJ1-1; TRBD1, the D gene given by the table, was not confirmed from the DNA. TRBV12-1 is a recognized pseudogene. The CDR3 has 15 residues. As DNA, the CDR3 is TGTGCCAGCAGCTTACAGGGACAGGGAATCCCTGAAGCTTTCTTT. Protein product: CASSLQGQGIPEAFF.

This clone has more than one count but fewer than ten. J is TRBJ1-4 and V is TRBV28, with D perhaps TRBD1 (5 bases). This CDR3 spans 15 amino acids. V shed 6 bases and J shed 2 bases, with 13 bases lying between them. Germline loops: CDR1 MDHEN, CDR2 SYDVKM. The CDR3 spells CASSSPTVTNEKLFF. The DNA of the CDR3 is TGTGCCAGCAGCTCACCGACAGTTACTAATGAAAAACTGTTTTTT. The variable domain in full, with the rest retrieved from reference TRBV28 and TRBJ1-4, is DVKVTQSSRYLVKRTGEKVFLECVQDMDHENMFWYRQDPGLGLRLIYFSYDVKMKEKGDIPEGYSVSREKKERFSLILESASTNQTSMYLCASSSPTVTNEKLFFGSGTQLSVL.

This clone was found once. The chain joins TRBV11-3 to TRBJ2-5, with TRBD1 identical over 7 bases. The J call may be incorrect, as the DNA end agrees better with TRBJ2-7. The CDR3 length is 13 residues. Germline V gene data show CDR1 as SGHNT and CDR2 as YENEEA. For the CDR3, the DNA is TGTGCCAGCAGCTCTAGGGGGCAGTACGAGCAGTACTTC. This encodes CASSSRGQYEQYF.

The chain employs TRBV29-1 and TRBJ1-1; no definite D call. Germline CDR1 is SQVTM and CDR2 is ANQGSEA. Trimming cost V 4 bases and J 2 bases, with 23 bases left between them. CDR3 length: 17 residues. This CDR3 reads CSVGSWSGFTLNTEAFF. Written as DNA, the CDR3 is TGCAGCGTTGGTTCATGGTCAGGTTTTACATTAAACACTGAAGCTTTCTTT.

The rearrangement joins TRBV7-9 to TRBJ2-3, with 14 bases matching TRBD2. The CDR3 length is 15 residues. Germline V CDR1 and CDR2: SEHNR, FQNEAQ (reference sequence). With V trimmed by 4 bases and J by 9 bases, 6 bases remained unmatched. The CDR3 here is CASSSETSGGATQYF. The CDR3 nucleotides are TGTGCCAGCAGCTCCGAGACTAGCGGGGGGGCAACGCAGTATTTT.

The chain has TRBV10-3 and TRBJ2-7; TRBD1 matches at 11 bases. The CDR3 covers 14 residues. V lost 7 bases and J lost 1; bases outside the gene matches: 3. Germline V CDR1 and CDR2: ENHRY, SYGVKD. The CDR3 region has the DNA TGTGCCATCAATGGACAGGGGGCGTCCTACGAGCAGTACTTC. It is translated as CAINGQGASYEQYF.

The rearrangement joins TRBV7-9 to TRBJ1-3; 7 nucleotides match TRBD1. This CDR3 spans 15 amino acids. The V segment lost 3 bases and the J segment 2 bases; nucleotides outside the gene matches: 4. The germline CDR1 and CDR2 sequences are SEHNR and FQNEAQ (reference sequence). The CDR3 region is CASSFEGAAGNTIYF. The CDR3 region has the DNA TGTGCCAGCAGCTTCGAGGGGGCAGCTGGAAACACCATATATTTT. Full variable domain (outside the CDR3, taken from reference TRBV7-9 and TRBJ1-3): DTGVSQNPRHKITKRGQNVTFRCDPISEHNRLYWYRQTLGQGPEFLTYFQNEAQLEKSRLLSDRFSAERPKGSFSTLEIQRTEQGDSAMYLCASSFEGAAGNTIYFGEGSWLTVV.

The rearrangement links TRBV11-2 to TRBJ1-1; D gene uncertain. The CDR3 is 14 residues long. Trimming removed 0 bases at V and 5 bases at J, with 10 bases between. Per germline, CDR1 SGHAT and CDR2 FQNNGV. Here the CDR3 reads CASSLDRVRTEAFF. For the CDR3, the DNA is TGTGCCAGCAGCTTAGATCGGGTTCGAACTGAAGCTTTCTTT.

About this clone: The same CDR3 arises from other DNA sequences in this sample as well. The chain couples TRBV5-1 to TRBJ2-5; D ambiguous. The V gene's germline CDR1 is SGHRS and CDR2 YFSETQ. The CDR3 contains 11 residues. Trimming took off 4 bases at V and 3 bases at J, with 4 bases between the two ends. This CDR3 is CASSLKETQYF. CDR3 nucleotides: TGCGCCAGCAGCCTAAAAGAGACCCAGTACTTC. Drawing the rest from reference TRBV5-1 and TRBJ2-5, the complete variable domain is KAGVTQTPRYLIKTRGQQVTLSCSPISGHRSVSWYQQTPGQGLQFLFEYFSETQRNKGNFPGRFSGRQFSNSRSEMNVSTLELGDSALYLCASSLKETQYFGPGTRLLVL.

The rearrangement joins TRBV19 to TRBJ2-1; the match to TRBD2 covers 9 bases. Germline CDR1 LNHDA, CDR2 SQIVND (reference sequence). CDR3 length: 15 amino acids. After removal of 1 base from V and 10 bases from J, the junction contained 8 bases not matched to a gene. CDR3 coding DNA: TGTGCCAGTAGTATAGTTGCTAGCGGGGTGCAGGAGCAGTTCTTC. It codes for CASSIVASGVQEQFF.

As DNA, the CDR3 is TGTGCCAGCAGCCGCCTCCGGACCCGTCAGGAGACCCAGTACTTC. Translating it yields CASSRLRTRQETQYF. The chain has TRBV28 and TRBJ2-5; unclear D gene. The CDR3 totals 15 residues. Germline V CDR1 and CDR2: MDHEN, SYDVKM. The V gene lost 6 bases and the J gene lost 5 bases, with 19 bases spanning the gap. The variable domain in full, with the rest retrieved from reference TRBV28 and TRBJ2-5, is DVKVTQSSRYLVKRTGEKVFLECVQDMDHENMFWYRQDPGLGLRLIYFSYDVKMKEKGDIPEGYSVSREKKERFSLILESASTNQTSMYLCASSRLRTRQETQYFGPGTRLLVL.

The chain employs TRBV25-1 and TRBJ2-2; D perhaps matches TRBD1 (6 bases). The germline gives CDR1 MGHDK, CDR2 SYGVNS. This CDR3 has 15 amino acids. Trimming took 4 bases from V and 9 from J, leaving 18 bases between them. This CDR3 reads CASSGGRGGLWELFF. The CDR3 DNA is TGTGCCAGCAGTGGGGGGAGAGGGGGATTATGGGAGCTGTTTTTT.

The chain employs TRBV7-9 and TRBJ2-1, with TRBD2 matching over 10 bases. The germline V gene encodes CDR1 SEHNR and CDR2 FQNEAQ (reference sequence). With 0 bases clipped from V and 0 bases from J, the junction kept 5 bases outside the gene matches. This CDR3 region has 18 residues. The CDR3 reads CASSLASGGRSSYNEQFF. The CDR3 DNA reads as TGTGCCAGCAGCTTAGCTAGCGGGGGGCGAAGCTCCTACAATGAGCAGTTCTTC.

This clone was observed a handful of times. The V call is TRBV19, the J call TRBJ1-2; D gene unclear. The CDR3 has 15 residues. Germline V gives CDR1 LNHDA, CDR2 SQIVND (reference sequence). V was clipped by 3 bases and J by 0 bases, with 11 bases between them. The CDR3 loop reads CASSIAKLANYGYTF. CDR3 sequence (DNA): TGTGCCAGTAGTATCGCCAAGCTGGCTAACTATGGCTACACCTTC.

This chain connects TRBV5-5 to TRBJ2-7, with D hard to call. This CDR3 spans 14 amino acids. CDR1 is SGHKS and CDR2 is YYEKEE in the germline V gene (reference sequence). V was cut by 4 bases and J by 3 bases, with 14 bases left in between. The CDR3 DNA is TGTGCCAGCAGCCTCACATCCACCCTCTACGAGCAGTACTTC. The encoded protein is CASSLTSTLYEQYF.

This clone was seen only once. This chain connects TRBV5-1 to TRBJ2-3; TRBD2 matches 9 bases. This CDR3 region has 15 residues. Germline assignment: CDR1 SGHRS and CDR2 YFSETQ. V gave up 4 bases and J gave up 3 bases; unmatched junction bases: 6. The CDR3 bases are TGCGCCAGCAGCCGTAGCGGGGGAGGGACAGATACGCAGTATTTT. This translates into CASSRSGGGTDTQYF.

V is TRBV5-1 and J is TRBJ1-4; D is perhaps TRBD1 (6 bases). The germline V gene has CDR1 SGHRS and CDR2 YFSETQ. The CDR3 is 15 residues long. The V and J ends lost 3 bases and 3 bases respectively, with 12 bases between them. CDR3 DNA: TGCGCCAGCAGCTCGGACAGCTGGGCTAATGAAAAACTGTTTTTT. It codes for CASSSDSWANEKLFF.

The gene calls are TRBV28 and TRBJ1-2; no firm D call. From germline, CDR1 is MDHEN and CDR2 SYDVKM. This CDR3 is 13 amino acids long. Trimming took off 0 bases at V and 8 bases at J, with 10 bases between the two ends. CDR3 nucleotides: TGTGCCAGCAGTTTATGGACCCCTGAGGGCTACACCTTC. Protein product: CASSLWTPEGYTF.

This rearrangement joins TRBV4-1 to TRBJ2-5; unclear D gene. This CDR3 has 16 residues. Trimming shortened V by 2 bases and J by 1 base, and 14 bases separated the two germline ends. CDR1 is MGHRA and CDR2 is YSYEKL in the germline V gene. The CDR3 loop reads CASSQTEIRVQETQYF. Here the CDR3 DNA reads TGCGCCAGCAGCCAAACAGAAATCAGAGTCCAAGAGACCCAGTACTTC.

The chain recombines TRBV28 with TRBJ2-3; 14 nucleotides line up with TRBD2. The V and J ends lost 5 bases and 5 bases, in that order; junction bases with no gene match: 9. Germline V gene data show CDR1 as MDHEN and CDR2 as SYDVKM. The CDR3 contains 17 residues. CDR3 region: CASSAPGTSGGRDTQYF. The CDR3 DNA sequence: TGTGCCAGCAGTGCCCCCGGGACTAGCGGGGGACGAGATACGCAGTATTTT.